This record looks at one T cell receptor (beta chain) sequence and its context. Its antigen is not identified. These data are taken from a study of T cell repertoires in cytomegalovirus infection. Study-level background: A matching HLA type, together with CMV infection, was signaled by public TCR beta signatures. Findings of the study overall: The cumulative frequency of public TCR beta families identified carriers of CMV plus the relevant HLA. HLA-C-restricted CMV-specific TCR beta clonotypes prevailed in the ex vivo response.

TCRdb called the reads again in MiXCR, with one record for every CDR3 protein. This sample has over 250,000 distinct CDR3 sequences, with roughly 23% found just once. Germline loops: CDR1 SQVTM, CDR2 ANQGSEA. The V segment lost 4 bases and the J segment 4 bases; nucleotides outside the gene matches: 4. CDR3 length equals 13 residues. This TCR derives from a human donor in good health (CMV status not recorded). Some clones in this sample may be carry-over from other donors' samples. This chain joins TRBV29-1 and TRBJ1-1; 9 bases match TRBD1. Sequences were obtained from PBMCs. CDR3 nucleotide sequence: TGCAGCGTTGGTCGGGACAGGGCCACTGAAGCTTTCTTT. Protein sequence: CSVGRDRATEAFF. Full variable domain (rest looked up from reference TRBV29-1 and TRBJ1-1): SAVISQKPSRDICQRGTSLTIQCQVDSQVTMMFWYRQQPGQSLTLIATANQGSEATYESGFVIDKFPISRPNLTFSTLTVSNMSPEDSSIYLCSVGRDRATEAFFGQGTRLTVV.